The next 13 T cell receptor beta chains were all read from a single sample in a study of blood T cell repertoires in COVID-19. This table comes from immunoSEQ multiplex PCR, and its TCRdb copy is limited to in-frame clones, with some not included. The sample consists of approximately 260,000 clones, roughly 90% of them appearing once. Sequencing was performed on PBMCs or T cells enriched from blood (not recorded which). Receptors originate from a woman between 55 and 75 years old who had recovered from COVID-19.

J is TRBJ1-6 and V is TRBV5-1; maybe TRBD1 (5 bases). Trimming took 4 bases from V and 8 from J, leaving 13 bases between them. The CDR3 has 14 residues. Per germline, CDR1 SGHRS and CDR2 YFSETQ. The CDR3 coding sequence is TGCGCCAGCAGCCAGGACATAGAGGATTCACCCCTCCACTTT. It specifies CASSQDIEDSPLHF.

The chain joins TRBV5-4 to TRBJ2-3; 8 bases line up with TRBD2. The germline V gene has CDR1 SGHNT and CDR2 YYREEE (reference sequence). Trimming took 3 bases from V and 4 from J; bases not matched to a gene: 4. CDR3 length equals 14 residues. CDR3 protein: CASSSSGLADTQYF. As DNA, the CDR3 is TGTGCCAGCAGCTCTTCGGGACTAGCAGATACGCAGTATTTT.

This clone was counted once. This chain links TRBV19 with TRBJ1-3, with 8 positions matching TRBD1. In germline, CDR1 is LNHDA, CDR2 SQIVND (reference sequence). After removal of 9 bases from V and 2 bases from J, the junction contained 3 bases not matched to a gene. CDR3 length: 13 amino acids. The chain's CDR3 is CASLGQAGNTIYF. CDR3 sequence (DNA): TGTGCCAGCCTGGGACAGGCTGGAAACACCATATATTTT.

This chain uses TRBV24-1 with TRBJ2-1, with D possibly TRBD2 on 6 matching bases. This CDR3 is 15 amino acids long. Germline CDR1 is KGHDR and CDR2 is SFDVKD. Trimming left V 4 bases short and J 0 bases short, with 9 bases between. The CDR3 loop is CATSEAGSSYNEQFF. CDR3 sequence (DNA): TGTGCCACCAGTGAGGCCGGGAGCTCCTACAATGAGCAGTTCTTC.

Concerning this clone: The same CDR3 can be traced to other DNA sequences in this sample. This chain uses TRBV5-1 with TRBJ2-7; 9 nucleotides match TRBD2. CDR3 length equals 15 residues. V shed 4 bases and J 3 bases; nucleotides not matched to a gene: 8. Germline loops: CDR1 SGHRS, CDR2 YFSETQ. The CDR3 nucleotides are TGCGCCAGCAGCCTGGGACTAGCAGGAAACTACGAGCAGTACTTC. Protein product: CASSLGLAGNYEQYF.

This sequence joins TRBV29-1 and TRBJ2-5, with a possible D match to TRBD1 (6 bases). Germline V gives CDR1 SQVTM, CDR2 ANQGSEA. CDR3 size: 14 residues. Trimming stripped 6 bases from V and 0 bases from J, with 14 bases between. CDR3 in DNA: TGCAGCGTAACAGGGATAGCCAACCAAGAGACCCAGTACTTC. The encoded protein is CSVTGIANQETQYF.

The chain combines TRBV27 with TRBJ2-7; possibly TRBD1 for D (5 bases). Germline V gene lookup returns CDR1 MNHEY and CDR2 SMNVEV (reference sequence). CDR3 size: 15 residues. Trimming took off 3 bases at V and 3 bases at J, with 15 bases between the two ends. CDR3 region: CASSFGPGNNYEQYF. In nucleotides, the CDR3 is TGTGCCAGCAGTTTTGGGCCAGGGAACAACTACGAGCAGTACTTC.

The rearrangement links TRBV19 to TRBJ1-1; 7 nucleotides align to TRBD1. After removal of 4 bases from V and 4 bases from J, the junction contained 6 bases not matched to a gene. The germline V gene has CDR1 LNHDA and CDR2 SQIVND (reference sequence). This CDR3 is built from 14 residues. CDR3 amino acids: CASSTKGAGTEAFF. In DNA, the CDR3 is TGTGCCAGTAGTACCAAGGGGGCTGGCACTGAAGCTTTCTTT. The full variable domain, rest sourced from reference TRBV19 and TRBJ1-1, is DGGITQSPKYLFRKEGQNVTLSCEQNLNHDAMYWYRQDPGQGLRLIYYSQIVNDFQKGDIAEGYSVSREKKESFPLTVTSAQKNPTAFYLCASSTKGAGTEAFFGQGTRLTVV.

V is TRBV14 and J is TRBJ2-3, with TRBD2 matching 7 bases. The CDR3 sequence is 16 residues long. Trimming took 4 bases from V and 8 from J; bases not matched to a gene: 15. Germline-derived CDR1 and CDR2 are SGHDN and FVKESK. The CDR3 DNA reads TGTGCCAGCAGCCCGACCCGGGGAGGGTACAAAGGTACGCAGTATTTT. It yields the protein CASSPTRGGYKGTQYF.

V usage is TRBV10-1 and J usage is TRBJ2-3, with D possibly matching TRBD1 (6 bases). CDR1 WNHNN and CDR2 SYGVQD come from the germline V gene (reference sequence). CDR3 length equals 15 residues. The V end lost 0 bases, the J end lost 0 bases, and 7 bases lay between the germline ends. The CDR3, as DNA: TGCGCCAGCAGTGAGTCCCAGGGGAGCACAGATACGCAGTATTTT. This translates into CASSESQGSTDTQYF.

The rearrangement joins TRBV19 to TRBJ2-3; TRBD1 might be the D (6 bases). The CDR3 has 14 amino acids. Germline V gene sequence: CDR1 LNHDA, CDR2 SQIVND (reference sequence). V was shortened by 5 bases and J by 0 bases, with 9 bases between the two germline ends. The CDR3 sequence: CASSRQGSTDTQYF. The CDR3 DNA is TGTGCCAGTAGTCGTCAGGGGAGCACAGATACGCAGTATTTT.

The chain uses TRBV7-9 and TRBJ1-2; 8 nucleotides agree with TRBD1. The CDR3 covers 15 residues. The V and J ends lost 5 bases and 0 bases, in that order; junction bases with no gene match: 5. Germline loops: CDR1 SEHNR, CDR2 FQNEAQ (reference sequence). The CDR3 here is CASSQGAGTNYGYTF. In DNA form, the CDR3 reads TGTGCCAGCAGCCAGGGGGCAGGCACTAACTATGGCTACACCTTC.

The chain links TRBV14 to TRBJ2-4; 10 nucleotides align to TRBD2. Germline V lookup: CDR1 SGHDN, CDR2 FVKESK. This CDR3 spans 16 amino acids. V shed 4 bases, J shed 2 bases, and the junction held 5 bases outside the gene matches. The chain's CDR3 is CASSLGLAAPKNIQYF. In nucleotides, the CDR3 is TGTGCCAGCAGCCTTGGACTAGCGGCCCCCAAAAACATTCAGTACTTC.